Sequencing of this TCR beta chain was carried out in a study of T cell clonality in common variable immunodeficiency. In its sample, this clone was seen many times. No antigen is known for it. The sequence runs out 3 residues before the end of the CDR3; the remainder is reconstructed from the germline J gene. Overall study findings and caveats: Fewer TCRbeta clones were shared among CVID subjects than controls. TCRbeta clonality was increased in CVID versus healthy controls. Fewer deletions and N-nucleotide insertions were reportedly seen in common variable immunodeficiency TCR beta sequences.

Sequencing input was equivalent genomic DNA from CVID and controls. The repertoire was sequenced with immunoSEQ multiplex PCR; TCRdb's copy has only in-frame clones and lacks some. Listed for the sample are about 43,000 clones, none seen a single time. The germline gives CDR1 MNHEY, CDR2 SVGEGT. This CDR3 has 12 amino acids. Trimming left V 6 bases short and J 8 bases short, with 11 bases between. The rearrangement uses TRBV6-2 or TRBV6-3 and TRBJ2-1, with a tentative D call TRBD2 (6 bases). The specimen sequenced was peripheral blood mononuclear cells. The origin of this receptor is a person aged 18 to 69 in good health. The CDR3 reads CASRRDSDEQFF. CDR3 DNA (partial): TGTGCCAGCAGGAGGGACTCCGATGAG.